The entry that follows covers one T cell receptor beta chain sequence. Participants were placed into cohorts based on the clinical history they reported. Clones were sequenced by immunoSEQ multiplex PCR, and TCRdb holds only the in-frame ones, with some missing. This sample has around 250,000 clones, with under 90% found just once. The data were obtained in a study of blood T cell repertoires in COVID-19. Study background: Donors in the United States, Italy and Spain gave samples during acute or convalescent COVID-19.

The CDR3 sequence is 16 residues long. V lost 4 bases and J lost 1; bases outside the gene matches: 4. Germline CDR1 and CDR2: SGDLS and YYNGEE. What was sequenced was PBMCs or T cells enriched from blood (not recorded which). This sequence originates from a man between 25 and 39 years old with acute COVID-19. The V call is TRBV9, the J call TRBJ2-2; TRBD2 matches 10 bases. As DNA, the CDR3 is TGTGCCAGCAGCCCTACTAGCGGGAAGAACACCGGGGAGCTGTTTTTT. Amino acid sequence: CASSPTSGKNTGELFF.